These 20 T cell receptor beta chains share one sample of origin, sequenced in a study of patients and donors after allogeneic stem cell transplantation. TCRdb analysed the RT-PCR reads with MiXCR anew, one entry per CDR3 protein. This table holds some 150,000 distinct CDR3 sequences, 30% to 45% found once. The sequenced material came from blood, either unsorted or a sorted T cell fraction (not recorded which). The origin of the receptors is a human donor who was either an allogeneic HSCT recipient or a stem cell or donor lymphocyte infusion donor (not recorded which). It is not recorded whose cells these are; they may come from a transplant donor.

This chain uses TRBV20-1 with TRBJ1-4; D is undetermined. V was clipped by 2 bases and J by 5 bases, with 9 bases between them. Germline V gives CDR1 DFQATT, CDR2 SNEGSKA (reference sequence). The CDR3 covers 13 residues. The CDR3 DNA sequence: TGCAGTGCTAGATATAGACCGAATGAAAAACTGTTTTTT. Translating it yields CSARYRPNEKLFF.

There are many counts of this clonotype. The chain employs TRBV10-3 and TRBJ1-5, with D maybe TRBD1 (6 bases). The V gene lost 0 bases and the J gene lost 5 bases, with 8 bases spanning the gap. This CDR3 has 14 amino acids. The germline CDR1 and CDR2 sequences are ENHRY and SYGVKD. The CDR3 DNA follows: TGTGCCATCAGTGAGTCAACAGGGTATCAGCCCCAGCATTTT. The encoded protein is CAISESTGYQPQHF.

This clonotype has just a few counts. The gene calls are TRBV10-3 and TRBJ2-3, with 12 bases aligning to TRBD2. With V trimmed by 7 bases and J by 0 bases, 8 bases remained unmatched. Germline V gene lookup returns CDR1 ENHRY and CDR2 SYGVKD. The CDR3 is 17 amino acids. CDR3 loop: CAITATSGGESTDTQYF. The DNA for the CDR3 is TGTGCCATCACCGCGACTAGCGGGGGAGAAAGCACAGATACGCAGTATTTT.

This clonotype was detected ten times or more. This rearrangement joins TRBV28 to TRBJ1-2; 8 bases are a match to TRBD1. The trim removed 11 bases at V and 3 bases at J, leaving 14 bases unmatched. This CDR3 comprises 15 residues. Germline V gene lookup returns CDR1 MDHEN and CDR2 SYDVKM. CDR3 DNA sequence: TGTGCCTCGGGCAGGGGGCCACTTAGCGACTATGGCTACACCTTC. It translates to CASGRGPLSDYGYTF.

The rearrangement links TRBV20-1 to TRBJ2-1; no definite D call. This CDR3 has 12 amino acids. Trimming left V 5 bases short and J 6 bases short, with 11 bases between. Germline CDR1 DFQATT, CDR2 SNEGSKA (reference sequence). CDR3 loop: CSARVRLNEQFF. The CDR3 DNA is TGCAGTGCTCGGGTCCGCCTCAATGAGCAGTTCTTC.

The chain couples TRBV6-2 or TRBV6-3 to TRBJ1-2; TRBD1 agrees at 8 bases. The CDR3 covers 13 residues. V shed 2 bases, J shed 5 bases, and the junction held 1 base outside the gene matches. CDR1 is MNHEY and CDR2 is SVGEGT in the germline V gene. CDR3 DNA: TGTGCCAGCAGTTACCGACAGGGGTATGGCTACACCTTC. This encodes CASSYRQGYGYTF.

V gene TRBV7-6 combines with J gene TRBJ1-6; D possibly corresponds to TRBD1 (5 bases). Per the germline V gene, CDR1 is SGHVS and CDR2 is FNYEAQ. The CDR3 contains 16 residues. Trimming stripped 5 bases from V and 10 bases from J, with 21 bases between. The CDR3 DNA is TGTGCCAGCAGCCCAGCAATTCGAGACAGAAGATCACCCCTCCACTTT. It translates to CASSPAIRDRRSPLHF.

This clonotype was detected once. This rearrangement joins TRBV7-3 to TRBJ1-6; 7 positions agree with TRBD1. Germline CDR1 SGHTA, CDR2 FQGTGA. This CDR3 has 15 residues. J lost 5 bases, V lost 5 bases, and 6 bases had no gene match. The CDR3 is CASSPKGGDNSPLHF. The DNA for the CDR3 is TGTGCCAGCAGCCCTAAAGGGGGCGATAATTCACCCCTCCACTTT.

The chain couples TRBV28 to TRBJ1-2; the D is unclear. Germline CDR1 reads MDHEN; CDR2 reads SYDVKM. This CDR3 comprises 16 residues. The V and J ends lost 3 bases and 8 bases respectively, with 22 bases between them. The CDR3 spells CASSFYRAPVDRGYTF. CDR3 nucleotide sequence: TGTGCCAGCAGTTTTTACCGGGCACCCGTTGACCGCGGCTACACCTTC.

This clonotype was seen a single time. The chain has TRBV12-3 or TRBV12-4 and TRBJ1-2, with D possibly being TRBD1 (5 bases). This CDR3 region has 14 residues. V lost 3 bases, J lost 7 bases, and 15 bases lay in between. The CDR3 loop reads CASSFGAGSTGYTF. As DNA, the CDR3 is TGTGCCAGCAGTTTCGGGGCAGGGTCGACTGGCTACACCTTC.

J is TRBJ1-3 and V is TRBV7-2, with unresolved D. CDR1 and CDR2 (germline): SGHTA, FQGNSA. The CDR3 is 15 amino acids. V was shortened by 6 bases and J by 0 bases, with 12 bases between the two germline ends. CDR3 sequence (DNA): TGTGCCAGCAGGGAATGGCCTTACTCTGGAAACACCATATATTTT. It yields the protein CASREWPYSGNTIYF.

This clonotype was recorded a few times. The chain is built from TRBV9 and TRBJ1-2, with TRBD1 matching 8 bases. With V trimmed by 0 bases and J by 4 bases, 11 bases remained unmatched. CDR3 size: 17 residues. The germline gives CDR1 SGDLS, CDR2 YYNGEE. CDR3 protein: CASSVVAGGRGGYGYTF. The CDR3 nucleotides are TGTGCCAGCAGCGTAGTGGCAGGGGGCCGCGGCGGCTATGGCTACACCTTC.

This clonotype has just a few counts. The chain carries TRBV11-2 and TRBJ2-5; possibly TRBD1 for D (5 bases). There are 14 residues in the CDR3. Trimming left V 6 bases short and J 4 bases short, with 15 bases between. In germline, CDR1 is SGHAT, CDR2 FQNNGV. CDR3 nucleotides: TGTGCCAGCAGTTACAATGCAGGGCGAGAGACCCAGTACTTC. Translation gives CASSYNAGRETQYF.

This clonotype has just one count. The rearrangement uses TRBV27 and TRBJ2-1; tentatively, D is TRBD2 (5 bases). V was trimmed by 0 bases and J by 8 bases, leaving 20 bases between them. This CDR3 contains 17 residues. Germline V CDR1 and CDR2: MNHEY, SMNVEV (reference sequence). Written as DNA, the CDR3 is TGTGCCAGCAGTTTATCGCGGGCAGAGAGGGTGGCTGATGAGCAGTTCTTC. This translates into CASSLSRAERVADEQFF.

This clonotype was counted only a few times. The chain is built from TRBV6-5 and TRBJ1-6, with D maybe TRBD1 (6 bases). CDR1 MNHEY and CDR2 SVGAGI come from the germline V gene. CDR3 size: 14 residues. Trimming shortened V by 4 bases and J by 5 bases, and 9 bases separated the two germline ends. In DNA form, the CDR3 reads TGTGCCAGCAGTTTTCGGACAGATAATTCACCCCTCCACTTT. Amino acids: CASSFRTDNSPLHF.

There are a few counts of this clonotype. This chain joins TRBV4-3 and TRBJ1-1, with D tentatively TRBD1 (5 bases). Germline-derived CDR1 and CDR2 are LGHNA and YSLEER. With 1 base removed from V and 5 bases from J, the gap between germline ends came to 14 bases. The CDR3 spans 15 residues. CDR3 sequence reads: CASSQAARVRTEAFF. Written as DNA, the CDR3 is TGCGCCAGCAGCCAAGCGGCCAGGGTGAGAACTGAAGCTTTCTTT.

The rearrangement uses TRBV4-2 and TRBJ2-1, with D maybe TRBD2 (7 bases). The CDR3 is made up of 15 amino acids. V was cut by 1 base and J by 4 bases, with 11 bases left in between. Germline CDR1 and CDR2: LGHNA and YNFKEQ. The CDR3 loop reads CASSQAGGSYNEQFF. As DNA, the CDR3 is TGTGCCAGCAGCCAAGCGGGGGGCTCGTACAATGAGCAGTTCTTC.

The CDR3 region has the DNA TGTGCCAGCAGCCTCCTCTATGGCTACACCTTC. Translating gives CASSLLYGYTF. The gene calls are TRBV3-1 and TRBJ1-2; D remains ambiguous. The length of the CDR3 is 11 residues. Trimming took off 4 bases at V and 4 bases at J, with 4 bases between the two ends. Per germline, CDR1 LGHDT and CDR2 YNNKEL (reference sequence).

The genes are TRBV5-1 and TRBJ2-5, with 7 bases identical to TRBD1. With V trimmed by 4 bases and J by 3 bases, 6 bases remained unmatched. CDR1 and CDR2 from the germline V gene are SGHRS and YFSETQ. The CDR3 extends over 14 amino acids. The CDR3 nucleotides read TGCGCCAGCAGCATGGGACAGAAAAAAGAGACCCAGTACTTC. Its protein is CASSMGQKKETQYF.

DNA of the CDR3: TGCAGCGTTGTTGAAGCTTTCAACACTGAAGCTTTCTTT. Protein: CSVVEAFNTEAFF. The chain is built from TRBV29-1 and TRBJ1-1; D gene ambiguous. The CDR3 sequence is 13 residues long. Germline CDR1 reads SQVTM; CDR2 reads ANQGSEA. The V gene lost 4 bases and the J gene lost 2 bases, with 11 bases spanning the gap.